These 26 T cell receptor beta chains originate from one sample sequenced in a study of cytomegalovirus exposure and HLA in healthy donors. The PCR employed 60 Vbeta primers together with 13 Jbeta primers. Sequencing was performed with immunoSEQ multiplex PCR; in TCRdb, only in-frame clones are kept and a portion is missing. Among more than 110,000 clones listed, around 75% were seen once. The sequencing input was PBMCs. The receptors shown here come from a woman under 40 in good health and CMV-seronegative.

The chain links TRBV5-6 to TRBJ2-7, with D possibly matching TRBD1 (6 bases). V was cut by 4 bases and J by 6 bases, with 32 bases left in between. The CDR3 is 19 residues long. CDR1 and CDR2 from the germline V gene are SGHDT and YYEEEE. CDR3 in amino acids: CASSRRSTGPWSIFSEQYF. Here the CDR3 DNA reads TGTGCCAGCAGCCGCAGATCGACAGGCCCCTGGAGTATTTTTAGCGAGCAGTACTTC.

The chain links TRBV9 to TRBJ1-6; tentatively, D is TRBD1 (6 bases). Germline V gene sequence: CDR1 SGDLS, CDR2 YYNGEE. Trimming pared 4 bases from V and 6 bases from J, leaving 14 bases between. The CDR3 loop spans 15 amino acids. The CDR3 reads CASSLYRDPNSPLHF. The CDR3 DNA reads as TGTGCCAGCAGCCTTTACAGGGACCCTAATTCACCCCTCCACTTT.

This chain links TRBV28 with TRBJ1-2, with 10 bases lining up with TRBD1. CDR3 length: 13 residues. Germline-derived CDR1 and CDR2 are MDHEN and SYDVKM. With 7 bases clipped from V and 6 bases from J, the junction kept 5 bases outside the gene matches. The CDR3 bases are TGTGCCAGCAAGGGACAGGGGAGAGATGGCTACACCTTC. Protein: CASKGQGRDGYTF.

This rearrangement joins TRBV5-6 to TRBJ2-1; 7 nucleotides align to TRBD2. The CDR3 length is 16 residues. CDR1 SGHDT and CDR2 YYEEEE come from the germline V gene. V lost 4 bases and J lost 0; bases outside the gene matches: 7. CDR3 coding DNA: TGTGCCAGCAGCCCGGGACTAACCAGCTCCTACAATGAGCAGTTCTTC. Translation: CASSPGLTSSYNEQFF.

This clone was seen a single time. A read error may produce the germline difference seen at one junction end. Other DNA sequences within the sample encode an identical CDR3. The genes are TRBV2 and TRBJ1-6; D remains unclear. The CDR3 is 15 residues long. Germline V lookup: CDR1 SNHLY, CDR2 FYNNEI. CDR3 region: CASSEAGGNNSPLHF. Written as DNA, the CDR3 is TGTGCCAGCAGCGAAGCTGGAGGGAATAATTCACCCCTCCACTTT.

In this sample, this clone turned up a few times. The CDR3 DNA follows: TGTGCCAGCTCACCACCGGGACAGGGATTCTATGGCTACACCTTC. It is translated as CASSPPGQGFYGYTF. The chain combines TRBV18 with TRBJ1-2, with 9 bases lining up with TRBD1. V gave up 0 bases and J gave up 4 bases; unmatched junction bases: 3. There are 15 residues in the CDR3. Germline V gene data show CDR1 as KGHSH and CDR2 as LQKENI.

The chain uses TRBV6-1 and TRBJ1-6; 7 nucleotides align to TRBD1. The germline V gene encodes CDR1 MNHNS and CDR2 SASEGT. CDR3 length: 14 amino acids. Trimming cost V 5 bases and J 7 bases; bases outside gene matches: 5. CDR3 bases: TGTGCCAGCAGTCGACAGGGCCAGAATTCACCCCTCCACTTT. Translated, it gives CASSRQGQNSPLHF.

This clone was seen a handful of times. This chain joins TRBV9 and TRBJ1-5, with no clear D. This CDR3 has 16 residues. V lost 6 bases, J lost 0 bases, and 16 bases lay in between. Germline loops: CDR1 SGDLS, CDR2 YYNGEE. The CDR3 is CASTLRYSCSNQPQHF. CDR3 coding DNA: TGTGCCAGCACCCTAAGATACAGTTGTAGCAATCAGCCCCAGCATTTT.

CDR3 amino acids: CASSQEQGADEKLFF. CDR3 nucleotide sequence: TGCGCCAGCAGCCAAGAACAGGGGGCGGATGAAAAACTGTTTTTT. The rearrangement joins TRBV4-1 to TRBJ1-4, with 9 bases fitting TRBD1. Germline values: CDR1 MGHRA, CDR2 YSYEKL. CDR3 size: 15 residues. The J segment lost 6 bases and the V segment lost 0 bases, leaving 2 bases of the junction unmatched.

The chain uses TRBV6-6 and TRBJ1-2; TRBD1 aligns across 8 bases. Germline CDR1 is MNHNY and CDR2 is SVGAGI (reference sequence). This CDR3 is built from 15 residues. V gave up 4 bases and J gave up 2 bases; unmatched junction bases: 6. CDR3 region: CASSLGAGGNYGYTF. DNA for the CDR3: TGTGCCAGCAGTTTGGGGGCAGGGGGCAACTATGGCTACACCTTC.

The V and J genes are TRBV28 and TRBJ1-3, with no clear D. V lost 5 bases and J 4 bases, leaving 9 bases between the germline ends. The germline V gene encodes CDR1 MDHEN and CDR2 SYDVKM. The CDR3 spans 13 residues. The CDR3 protein is CASSEGPGNTIYF. In nucleotides, the CDR3 is TGTGCCAGCAGTGAGGGCCCCGGAAACACCATATATTTT. The variable domain in full, completed from reference TRBV28 and TRBJ1-3, reads DVKVTQSSRYLVKRTGEKVFLECVQDMDHENMFWYRQDPGLGLRLIYFSYDVKMKEKGDIPEGYSVSREKKERFSLILESASTNQTSMYLCASSEGPGNTIYFGEGSWLTVV.

The chain is built from TRBV29-1 and TRBJ2-1; 7 bases fit TRBD1. Germline V lookup: CDR1 SQVTM, CDR2 ANQGSEA. The length of the CDR3 is 13 residues. Trimming removed 6 bases from V and 5 bases from J; junction bases left unmatched: 7. CDR3 region: CSVSGGSHNEQFF. As DNA, the CDR3 is TGCAGCGTCTCAGGGGGTTCCCACAATGAGCAGTTCTTC.

A single count supports this clone. The chain joins TRBV19 to TRBJ2-2; a possible D gene is TRBD2 (6 bases). V dropped 4 bases and J dropped 2 bases, with 8 bases sitting between them. The CDR3 covers 14 residues. Looked up from germline, CDR1 is LNHDA and CDR2 is SQIVND (reference sequence). The CDR3 DNA is TGTGCCAGTAGTAGGGGGGTCAACACCGGGGAGCTGTTTTTT. It specifies CASSRGVNTGELFF.

The chain has TRBV5-4 and TRBJ1-2, with 9 bases lining up with TRBD1. V was clipped by 3 bases and J by 4 bases; unmatched bases: 4. Germline V gene lookup returns CDR1 SGHNT and CDR2 YYREEE (reference sequence). This CDR3 contains 14 residues. The CDR3 here is CASSSGQGGYGYTF. CDR3 bases: TGTGCCAGCAGCTCGGGACAGGGCGGCTATGGCTACACCTTC.

V is TRBV30 and J is TRBJ2-3; 8 nucleotides line up with TRBD1. Germline V CDR1 and CDR2: GTSNPN, SVGIG (reference sequence). The ends lost 5 bases at V and 8 bases at J; junction bases unmatched: 6. This CDR3 contains 12 residues. CDR3 DNA: TGTGCCTGGGACAGGGGAATGGGTACGCAGTATTTT. Amino acids: CAWDRGMGTQYF.

The chain combines TRBV11-2 with TRBJ2-1; 7 bases are shared with TRBD2. The trim removed 0 bases at V and 2 bases at J, leaving 7 bases unmatched. Germline V CDR1 and CDR2: SGHAT, FQNNGV. The length of the CDR3 is 17 residues. CDR3 amino acids: CASSLDHRLAAYNEQFF. CDR3 in DNA: TGTGCCAGCAGCTTAGATCACCGGCTAGCGGCCTACAATGAGCAGTTCTTC. The whole variable domain, filled in from reference TRBV11-2 and TRBJ2-1, reads EAGVAQSPRYKIIEKRQSVAFWCNPISGHATLYWYQQILGQGPKLLIQFQNNGVVDDSQLPKDRFSAERLKGVDSTLKIQPAKLEDSAVYLCASSLDHRLAAYNEQFFGPGTRLTVL.

V usage is TRBV9 and J usage is TRBJ2-3; 10 bases match TRBD2. The ends lost 0 bases at V and 3 bases at J; junction bases unmatched: 7. The CDR3 has 17 residues. CDR1 and CDR2 (germline): SGDLS, YYNGEE. CDR3 in amino acids: CASSVGVSGGKTDTQYF. As DNA, the CDR3 is TGTGCCAGCAGCGTAGGGGTTAGCGGGGGGAAAACAGATACGCAGTATTTT.

This clone was seen more than once but under ten times. The chain is built from TRBV11-2 and TRBJ2-5, with 12 bases that match TRBD2. Losses at the gene ends were 5 bases for V and 5 bases for J; bases not matched to a gene: 6. The germline V gene encodes CDR1 SGHAT and CDR2 FQNNGV. CDR3 size: 15 residues. CDR3 loop: CASSTGLAGPETQYF. CDR3 nucleotides: TGTGCCAGCAGCACAGGACTAGCGGGGCCGGAGACCCAGTACTTC.

V gene TRBV19 combines with J gene TRBJ1-5, with a tentative D call TRBD1 (5 bases). V shed 6 bases and J shed 1 base, with 13 bases lying between them. Germline CDR1 reads LNHDA; CDR2 reads SQIVND (reference sequence). The CDR3 is made up of 15 amino acids. The CDR3, as DNA: TGTGCCAGTAGCATACAAGGGGCCAGCAATCAGCCCCAGCATTTT. It specifies CASSIQGASNQPQHF.

V usage is TRBV9 and J usage is TRBJ2-5, with D possibly matching TRBD1 (6 bases). CDR1 is SGDLS and CDR2 is YYNGEE in the germline V gene. CDR3 length equals 15 residues. V was clipped by 0 bases and J by 4 bases, with 13 bases between them. In DNA form, the CDR3 reads TGTGCCAGCAGCGTAGGCGAGGGGGTGGCAGAGACCCAGTACTTC. It yields the protein CASSVGEGVAETQYF.

With respect to this clone: Other DNA sequences within the sample encode an identical CDR3. This chain connects TRBV5-1 to TRBJ2-3; possibly TRBD1 for D (6 bases). Germline CDR1 and CDR2: SGHRS and YFSETQ. The V gene lost 2 bases and the J gene lost 2 bases, with 9 bases spanning the gap. This CDR3 has 14 residues. This CDR3 is CASSLGQSTDTQYF. In DNA, the CDR3 is TGCGCCAGCAGCTTAGGACAGTCCACAGATACGCAGTATTTT.

The chain employs TRBV19 and TRBJ2-7, with 9 positions matching TRBD1. The CDR3 consists of 15 residues. Germline V CDR1 and CDR2: LNHDA, SQIVND (reference sequence). Unmatched junction bases numbered 14, after V lost 9 bases and J lost 5 bases. CDR3 coding DNA: TGTGCCAGCGCCTCACGGGGGACAGGGATACACGAGCAGTACTTC. As protein: CASASRGTGIHEQYF.

The CDR3 sequence: CASSPSGSGAQETQYF. DNA of the CDR3: TGCGCCAGCAGCCCCTCAGGTAGCGGGGCCCAAGAGACCCAGTACTTC. The chain joins TRBV5-1 to TRBJ2-5; TRBD2 agrees at 8 bases. The germline CDR1 and CDR2 sequences are SGHRS and YFSETQ. The CDR3 sequence is 16 residues long. Unmatched junction bases numbered 9, after V lost 4 bases and J lost 1 base.

The CDR3 bases are TGTGCCAGCAGTTTACTCCAGAAATCCTCTGGAAACACCATATATTTT. Encoded protein: CASSLLQKSSGNTIYF. The gene calls are TRBV28 and TRBJ1-3, with D uncertain. V was shortened by 2 bases and J by 0 bases, with 11 bases between the two germline ends. The CDR3 runs 16 residues. CDR1 and CDR2 from the germline V gene are MDHEN and SYDVKM.

The gene calls are TRBV7-5 and TRBJ2-1; TRBD2 is taken as the D call from the table, unchecked against the DNA. TRBV7-5 is reported as a pseudogene. The CDR3 consists of 18 residues. This CDR3 reads CARSQTSGRPPIYNEQFF. The DNA for the CDR3 is TGTGCCAGAAGCCAGACTAGCGGGAGGCCTCCGATTTACAATGAGCAGTTCTTC.

This clone came up a few times. This chain joins TRBV30 and TRBJ1-4; 8 bases match TRBD1. Germline assignment: CDR1 GTSNPN and CDR2 SVGIG (reference sequence). This CDR3 is 16 amino acids long. Trimming took 5 bases from V and 8 from J; bases not matched to a gene: 16. CDR3 nucleotides: TGTGCCTGGGGTAGGCCCCCGGTTACAGGGGGGGAAAAACTGTTTTTT. Translation gives CAWGRPPVTGGEKLFF.